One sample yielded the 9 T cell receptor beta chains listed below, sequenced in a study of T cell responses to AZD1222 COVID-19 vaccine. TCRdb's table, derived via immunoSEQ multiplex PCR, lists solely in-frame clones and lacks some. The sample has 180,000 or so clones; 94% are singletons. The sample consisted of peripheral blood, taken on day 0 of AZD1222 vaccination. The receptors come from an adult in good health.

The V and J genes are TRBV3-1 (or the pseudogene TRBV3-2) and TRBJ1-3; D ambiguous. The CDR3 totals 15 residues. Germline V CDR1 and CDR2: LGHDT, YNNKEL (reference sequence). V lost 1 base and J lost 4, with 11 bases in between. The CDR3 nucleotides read TGTGCCAGCAGCCAAGTCGGGGAGCTAGGAAACACCATATATTTT. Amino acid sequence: CASSQVGELGNTIYF.

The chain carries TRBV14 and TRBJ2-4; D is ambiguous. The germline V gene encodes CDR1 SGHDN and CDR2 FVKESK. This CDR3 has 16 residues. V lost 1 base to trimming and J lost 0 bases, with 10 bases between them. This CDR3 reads CASSQVTPGAKNIQYF. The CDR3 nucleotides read TGTGCCAGCAGCCAAGTTACCCCTGGAGCCAAAAACATTCAGTACTTC.

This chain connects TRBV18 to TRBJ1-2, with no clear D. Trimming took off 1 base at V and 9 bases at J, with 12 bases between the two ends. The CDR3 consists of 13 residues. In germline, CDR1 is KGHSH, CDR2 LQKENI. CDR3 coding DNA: TGTGCCAGCTCACCACAGGAGGAAAGTCGCTACACCTTC. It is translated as CASSPQEESRYTF.

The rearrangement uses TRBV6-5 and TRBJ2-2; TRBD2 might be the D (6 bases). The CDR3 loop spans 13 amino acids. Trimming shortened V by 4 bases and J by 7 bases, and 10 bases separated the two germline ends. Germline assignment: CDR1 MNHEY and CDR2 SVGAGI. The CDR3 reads CASSSGGIGELFF. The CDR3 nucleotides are TGTGCCAGCAGTTCCGGGGGAATCGGGGAGCTGTTTTTT.

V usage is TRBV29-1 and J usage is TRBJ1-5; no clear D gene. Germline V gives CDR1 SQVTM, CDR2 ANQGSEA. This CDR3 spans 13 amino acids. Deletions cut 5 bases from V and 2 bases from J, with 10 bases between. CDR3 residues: CSVSTEGNQPQHF. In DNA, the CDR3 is TGCAGCGTTTCTACAGAGGGCAATCAGCCCCAGCATTTT.

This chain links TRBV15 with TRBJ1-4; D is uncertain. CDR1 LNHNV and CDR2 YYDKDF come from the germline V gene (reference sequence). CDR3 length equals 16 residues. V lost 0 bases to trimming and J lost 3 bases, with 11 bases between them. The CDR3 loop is CATSRDLTQPNEKLFF. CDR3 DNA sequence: TGTGCCACCAGCAGAGATTTAACCCAGCCTAATGAAAAACTGTTTTTT.

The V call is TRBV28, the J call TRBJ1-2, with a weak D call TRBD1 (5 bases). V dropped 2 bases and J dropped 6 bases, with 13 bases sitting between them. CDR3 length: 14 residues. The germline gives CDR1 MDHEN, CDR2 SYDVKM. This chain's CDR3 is CASSLQGGKDGYTF. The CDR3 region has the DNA TGTGCCAGCAGTTTACAGGGCGGGAAGGATGGCTACACCTTC.

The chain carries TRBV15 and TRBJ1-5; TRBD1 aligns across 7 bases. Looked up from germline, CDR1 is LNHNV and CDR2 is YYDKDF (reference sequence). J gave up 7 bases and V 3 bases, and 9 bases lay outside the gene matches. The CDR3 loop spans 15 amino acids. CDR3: CATSSPRDSIQPQHF. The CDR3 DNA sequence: TGTGCCACCAGCAGTCCCCGGGACAGCATCCAGCCCCAGCATTTT.

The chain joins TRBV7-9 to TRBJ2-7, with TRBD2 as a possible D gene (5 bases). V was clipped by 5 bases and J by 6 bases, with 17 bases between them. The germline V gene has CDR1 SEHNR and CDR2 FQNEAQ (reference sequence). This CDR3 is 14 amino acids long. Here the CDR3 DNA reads TGTGCCAGCAGCAAAATAGTAGGAGAGGGCGAGCAGTACTTC. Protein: CASSKIVGEGEQYF.